The rows below give T cell receptor beta chains drawn from one sample of a study of high-grade serous ovarian cancer treatment subgroups. TCRdb's table, derived via immunoSEQ multiplex PCR, lists solely in-frame clones and lacks some. This table holds approximately 8,900 clones, 70% to 90% found once. The sequencing input was tumor tissue. Source of these receptors: a human donor with high-grade serous ovarian cancer. Both conserved end residues are part of each CDR3. The order of the fields is D gene, V gene, J gene, clone size, CDR3 DNA, CDR3 protein. The D gene is left open where the match is weak. For some rows the clone size is stated as once, few or many, or as a class when expanded; others skip it.

.	TRBV6-5	TRBJ2-7	.	TGTGCCAGCAGTCCGGACCTCAACGAGCAGTACTTC	CASSPDLNEQYF
.	TRBV6-1	TRBJ2-7	.	TGTGCCACCTACGGGATCGGGACCGAGCAGTACTTC	CATYGIGTEQYF
TRBD1	TRBV4-3	TRBJ1-4	.	TGCGCCAGCAGCCAAGAGAAAACAGGGGCTAATGAAAAACTGTTTTTT	CASSQEKTGANEKLFF
.	TRBV30	TRBJ1-1	.	TGTGCCTGGAGTGGGGTTAACACTGAAGCTTTCTTT	CAWSGVNTEAFF
.	TRBV7-6	TRBJ2-7	.	TGTGCCAGCAGCTTAGGTCGGGGCTACGAGCAGTACTTC	CASSLGRGYEQYF
.	TRBV7-2	TRBJ1-3	.	TGTGCCAGCAGCTTATCAAGCACCATATATTTT	CASSLSSTIYF
TRBD1	TRBV9	TRBJ1-3	once	TGTGCCAGCAGCGCGACGACAGGGGGTTTAGGGTCTGGAAACACCATATATTTT	CASSATTGGLGSGNTIYF
.	TRBV13	TRBJ1-1	.	TGTGCCAGCAGCCACGGACGGAAAACTGAAGCTTTCTTT	CASSHGRKTEAFF
.	TRBV7-9	TRBJ2-2	.	TGTGCCAGCAGCTTACAGGCGAGCGGGGAGCTGTTTTTT	CASSLQASGELFF
TRBD1	TRBV25-1	TRBJ2-5	.	TGTGCCAGCCGGGGACAGGACGGACCCCAGTACTTC	CASRGQDGPQYF
TRBD1	TRBV7-2	TRBJ1-2	.	TGTGCCAGCAGCTTACTAACCGGGACAGGGGCTAACTATGGCTACACCTTC	CASSLLTGTGANYGYTF
.	TRBV27	TRBJ1-5	.	TGTGCCAGCAGTTTAGCCTGGTCCCAGCCCCAGCATTTT	CASSLAWSQPQHF
.	TRBV9	TRBJ2-2	.	TGTGCCAGCAGCGTAACCGGGGACACCGGGGAGCTGTTTTTT	CASSVTGDTGELFF
TRBD1	TRBV7-8	TRBJ2-7	.	TGTGCCAGCAGCTCAAGCTGGACAGGGGAACTTGACGAGCAGTACTTC	CASSSSWTGELDEQYF
TRBD1	TRBV29-1	TRBJ2-2	.	TGCAGCGCCGGCATGAGACAGGGGGCGGCGTTGACCGGGGAGCTGTTTTTT	CSAGMRQGAALTGELFF
.	TRBV28	TRBJ2-7	.	TGTGCCAGCAGGCCCCAATCCTTTATTAGCTCCTCAACCTACGAGCAGTACTTC	CASRPQSFISSSTYEQYF
.	TRBV28	TRBJ1-5	.	TGTGCCAGCAGATCAGACAGCTATCAGCCCCAGCATTTT	CASRSDSYQPQHF
.	TRBV5-1	TRBJ1-4	.	TGCGCCAGCAGCAGATCCATGGACTTGGAAAAACTGTTTTTT	CASSRSMDLEKLFF
.	TRBV7-2	TRBJ1-3	.	TGTGCCAGCAGCTTAGCTACAGGGTCTGGAAACACCATATATTTT	CASSLATGSGNTIYF
TRBD2	TRBV5-4	TRBJ2-7	.	TGTGCCAGCAGTTGGGCCCCGCCTAGCGGCTCCTACGAGCAGTACTTC	CASSWAPPSGSYEQYF
TRBD2	TRBV7-3	TRBJ2-3	few	TGTGCCAGCAGCTCGGGACTAGCGAAAGGTGCAGATACGCAGTATTTT	CASSSGLAKGADTQYF
.	TRBV5-1	TRBJ2-3	once	TGCGCCAGCAGCACTATACCTAGCGAATATAGCACAGATACGCAGTATTTT	CASSTIPSEYSTDTQYF
.	TRBV19	TRBJ1-2	.	TGTGCCAGTAGTATAAACAGGGACTATGGCTACACCTTC	CASSINRDYGYTF
TRBD1	TRBV2	TRBJ2-1	.	TGTGCCAGCAGTGAATCGACAGGGGGGCACAATGAGCAGTTCTTC	CASSESTGGHNEQFF
.	TRBV13	TRBJ2-3	.	TGTGCCAGCAGCTTGCGCGGGGTCGGGACAGATACGCAGTATTTT	CASSLRGVGTDTQYF
.	TRBV19	TRBJ2-3	.	TGTGCCAGTACTATACCTGGTAGGGATACGCAGTATTTT	CASTIPGRDTQYF
TRBD1	TRBV9	TRBJ2-7	.	TGTGCCAGCACCTTCACCGGGACAGGGGGTATCTACGAGCAGTACTTC	CASTFTGTGGIYEQYF
.	TRBV5-1	TRBJ2-3	.	TGCGCCAGCAGCTTGGCGGCCAGGGCCACAGATACGCAGTATTTT	CASSLAARATDTQYF
.	TRBV7-2	TRBJ2-3	few	TGTGCCAGCAGCTTATTGGGTAGGGATACGCAGTATTTT	CASSLLGRDTQYF
TRBD1	TRBV9	TRBJ2-1	.	TGTGCCAGCAGCGCCACCACAGGGGGCAGCTCCTACAATGAGCAGTTCTTC	CASSATTGGSSYNEQFF
TRBD1	TRBV7-2	TRBJ1-2	.	TGTGCCAGCAGCTCCCAGACAGGGGCCTATGGCTACACCTTC	CASSSQTGAYGYTF
TRBD1	TRBV18	TRBJ1-5	once	TGTGCCAGCTCACCAACCAGTCAGGGGGCCGGTCAGCCCCAGCATTTT	CASSPTSQGAGQPQHF
.	TRBV4-2	TRBJ2-7	.	TGTGCCAGCAGTGGTGCAGGGGAGGACGAGCAGTACTTC	CASSGAGEDEQYF
TRBD2	TRBV27	TRBJ2-1	.	TGTGCCAGCAGTTTCGGCGGGGGGCCCAATGAGCAGTTCTTC	CASSFGGGPNEQFF
.	TRBV6-5	TRBJ1-2	.	TGTGCCAGCAGTTCCCCGGGGGACGGCTATGGCTACACCTTC	CASSSPGDGYGYTF
TRBD2	TRBV27	TRBJ2-5	.	TGTGCCAGCAGCCCTACCGCGGGGGAGCAAGAGACCCAGTACTTC	CASSPTAGEQETQYF
.	TRBV28	TRBJ2-2	.	TGTGCCAGCAGTTTAGGGGGGGGGCGCACCGGGGAGCTGTTTTTT	CASSLGGGRTGELFF
.	TRBV29-1	TRBJ2-3	.	TGCAGCGTCGCAAGGGGCACAGATACGCAGTATTTT	CSVARGTDTQYF
TRBD1	TRBV6-6	TRBJ2-7	.	TGTGCCAGCAGACCCGGACAGGACTACGAGCAGTACTTC	CASRPGQDYEQYF
.	TRBV30	TRBJ1-2	.	TGTGCCTGGACCGCACACGGCCGCCTAGCTGGCTACACCTTC	CAWTAHGRLAGYTF
.	TRBV11-3	TRBJ1-1	few	TGTGCCAGCAGCTTAGGGAGGGGCCAAGCTTTCTTT	CASSLGRGQAFF
.	TRBV19	TRBJ1-5	.	TGTGCCAGTAGTTGGGGACAACGTCAGCCCCAGCATTTT	CASSWGQRQPQHF
TRBD2	TRBV28	TRBJ2-5	.	TGTGCCAGCAGTACCGGGGGACTAGCCCAAGAGACCCAGTACTTC	CASSTGGLAQETQYF
.	TRBV28	TRBJ1-4	once	TGTGCCAGCAGTTTTTTGGTGGGAATTAATGAAAAACTGTTTTTT	CASSFLVGINEKLFF
.	TRBV27	TRBJ2-5	.	TGTGCCAGCAGTTTCCTTGGACAGATACAAGAGACCCAGTACTTC	CASSFLGQIQETQYF
TRBD2	TRBV10-1	TRBJ2-3	.	TGCGCCAGCAGTGAGTCCGGGACCAGCGGGGGGAGCACAGATACGCAGTATTTT	CASSESGTSGGSTDTQYF
.	TRBV4-2	TRBJ2-7	once	TGTGCCAGCAGCCAACCCGGGGGAACCTACGAGCAGTACTTC	CASSQPGGTYEQYF
.	TRBV7-8	TRBJ1-2	once	TGTGCCAGCAGCGCCGGGACGAGCTATGGCTACACCTTC	CASSAGTSYGYTF